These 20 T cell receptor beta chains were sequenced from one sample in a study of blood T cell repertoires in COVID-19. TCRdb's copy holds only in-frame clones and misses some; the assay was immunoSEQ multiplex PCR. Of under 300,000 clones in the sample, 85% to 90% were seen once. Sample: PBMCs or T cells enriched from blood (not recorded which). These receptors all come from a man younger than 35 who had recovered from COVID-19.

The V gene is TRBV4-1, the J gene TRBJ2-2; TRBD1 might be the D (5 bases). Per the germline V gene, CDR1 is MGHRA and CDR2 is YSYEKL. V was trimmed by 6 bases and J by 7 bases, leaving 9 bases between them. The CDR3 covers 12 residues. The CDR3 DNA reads TGCGCCAGCAGGGGGCCCGGCGGGGAGCTGTTTTTT. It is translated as CASRGPGGELFF.

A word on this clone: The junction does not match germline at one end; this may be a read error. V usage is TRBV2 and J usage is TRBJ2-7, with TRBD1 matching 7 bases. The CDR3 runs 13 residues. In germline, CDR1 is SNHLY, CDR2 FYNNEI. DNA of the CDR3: TGTGCCAGCAGCGAAGACAGGGTTTACGAGCAGTACTTC. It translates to CASSEDRVYEQYF.

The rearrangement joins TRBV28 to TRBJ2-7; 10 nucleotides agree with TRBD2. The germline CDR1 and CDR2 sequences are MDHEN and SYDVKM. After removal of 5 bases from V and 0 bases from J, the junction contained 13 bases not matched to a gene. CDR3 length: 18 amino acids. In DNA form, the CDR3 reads TGTGCCAGCAGTCCCTCTTACGCTAGCGGGAGATACTCCTACGAGCAGTACTTC. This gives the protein CASSPSYASGRYSYEQYF.

CDR3 nucleotides: TGTGCCGCCACTGTGGGGGCGGGAGCCAACAATGAGCAGTTCTTC. Translating gives CAATVGAGANNEQFF. The chain combines TRBV2 with TRBJ2-1, with a tentative D call TRBD2 (7 bases). The germline CDR1 and CDR2 sequences are SNHLY and FYNNEI. CDR3 size: 15 residues. V was trimmed by 11 bases and J by 5 bases, leaving 22 bases between them.

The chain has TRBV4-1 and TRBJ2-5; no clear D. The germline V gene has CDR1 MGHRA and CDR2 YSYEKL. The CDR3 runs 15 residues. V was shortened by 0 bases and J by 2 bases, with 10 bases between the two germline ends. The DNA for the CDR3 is TGCGCCAGCAGCCAAGAAGTTGGCTCGCAAGAGACCCAGTACTTC. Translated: CASSQEVGSQETQYF.

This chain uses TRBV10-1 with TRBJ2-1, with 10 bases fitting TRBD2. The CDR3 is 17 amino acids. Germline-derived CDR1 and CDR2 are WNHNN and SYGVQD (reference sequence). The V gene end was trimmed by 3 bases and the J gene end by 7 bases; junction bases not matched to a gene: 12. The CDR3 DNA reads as TGCGCCAGCAGTGATGCCCGAACTAGCGGGATTGGAAATGAGCAGTTCTTC. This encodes CASSDARTSGIGNEQFF.

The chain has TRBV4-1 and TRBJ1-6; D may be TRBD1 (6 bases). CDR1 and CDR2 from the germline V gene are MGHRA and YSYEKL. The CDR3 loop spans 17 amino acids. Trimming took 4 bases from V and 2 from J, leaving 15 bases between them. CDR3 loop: CASSPGLRTAYNSPLHF. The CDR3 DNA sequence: TGCGCCAGCAGCCCAGGTCTTAGGACAGCCTATAATTCACCCCTCCACTTT.

The CDR3 protein is CAWAGTGVFHGELFF. DNA for the CDR3: TGTGCCTGGGCCGGGACAGGGGTTTTTCACGGGGAGCTGTTTTTT. This chain links TRBV30 with TRBJ2-2; 10 bases are shared with TRBD1. J was trimmed by 7 bases and V by 5 bases; bases with no gene match: 10. There are 15 residues in the CDR3. CDR1 and CDR2 (germline): GTSNPN, SVGIG (reference sequence).

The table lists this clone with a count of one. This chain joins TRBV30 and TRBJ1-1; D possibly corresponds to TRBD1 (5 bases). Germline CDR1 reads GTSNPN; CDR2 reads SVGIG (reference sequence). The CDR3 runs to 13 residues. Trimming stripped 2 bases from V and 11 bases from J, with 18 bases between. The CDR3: CAWSPDNWLRAFF. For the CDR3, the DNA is TGTGCCTGGAGTCCGGACAATTGGTTACGGGCTTTCTTT.

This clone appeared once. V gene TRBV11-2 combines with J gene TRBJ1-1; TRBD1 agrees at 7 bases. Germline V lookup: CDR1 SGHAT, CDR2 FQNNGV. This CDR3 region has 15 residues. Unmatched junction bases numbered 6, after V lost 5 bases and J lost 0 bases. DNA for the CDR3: TGTGCCAGCAGCAATTGGACAGGTGTGAACACTGAAGCTTTCTTT. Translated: CASSNWTGVNTEAFF.

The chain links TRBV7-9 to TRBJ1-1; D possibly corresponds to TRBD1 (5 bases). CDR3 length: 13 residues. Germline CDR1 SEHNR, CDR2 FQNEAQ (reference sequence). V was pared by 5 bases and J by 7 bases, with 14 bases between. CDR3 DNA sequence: TGTGCCAGCAGCCCGGGGGTTCCGGATGAAGCTTTCTTT. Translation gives CASSPGVPDEAFF. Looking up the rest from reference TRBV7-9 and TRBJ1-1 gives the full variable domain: DTGVSQNPRHKITKRGQNVTFRCDPISEHNRLYWYRQTLGQGPEFLTYFQNEAQLEKSRLLSDRFSAERPKGSFSTLEIQRTEQGDSAMYLCASSPGVPDEAFFGQGTRLTVV.

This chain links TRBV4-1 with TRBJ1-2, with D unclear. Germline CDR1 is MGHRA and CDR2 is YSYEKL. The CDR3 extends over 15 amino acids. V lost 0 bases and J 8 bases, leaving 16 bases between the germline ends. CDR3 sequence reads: CASSQEIAAFRGYTF. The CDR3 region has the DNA TGCGCCAGCAGCCAAGAGATAGCCGCCTTTCGAGGCTACACCTTC.

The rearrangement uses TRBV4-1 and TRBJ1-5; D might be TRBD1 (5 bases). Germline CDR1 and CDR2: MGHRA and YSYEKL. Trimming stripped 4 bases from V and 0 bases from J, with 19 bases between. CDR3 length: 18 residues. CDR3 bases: TGCGCCAGCAGCCTCACAGGCGGTCGGAGTCGTAGCAATCAGCCCCAGCATTTT. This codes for CASSLTGGRSRSNQPQHF.

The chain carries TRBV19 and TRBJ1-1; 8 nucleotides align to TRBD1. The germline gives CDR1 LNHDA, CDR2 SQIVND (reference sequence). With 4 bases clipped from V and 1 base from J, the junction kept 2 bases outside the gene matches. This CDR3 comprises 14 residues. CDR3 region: CASSTQGANTEAFF. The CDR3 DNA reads TGTGCCAGTAGTACTCAGGGGGCGAACACTGAAGCTTTCTTT.

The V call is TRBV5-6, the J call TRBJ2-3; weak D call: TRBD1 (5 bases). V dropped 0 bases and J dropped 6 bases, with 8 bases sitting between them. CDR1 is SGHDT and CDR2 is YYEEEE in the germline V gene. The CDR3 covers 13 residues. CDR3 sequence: CASSLGAGDTQYF. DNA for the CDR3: TGTGCCAGCAGCTTGGGGGCAGGGGATACGCAGTATTTT.

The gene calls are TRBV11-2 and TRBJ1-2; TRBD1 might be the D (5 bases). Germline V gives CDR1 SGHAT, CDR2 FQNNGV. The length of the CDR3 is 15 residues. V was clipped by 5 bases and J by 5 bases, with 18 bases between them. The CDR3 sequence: CASSRIVTDAYGYTF. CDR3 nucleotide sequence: TGTGCCAGCAGCCGAATCGTGACAGATGCTTATGGCTACACCTTC.

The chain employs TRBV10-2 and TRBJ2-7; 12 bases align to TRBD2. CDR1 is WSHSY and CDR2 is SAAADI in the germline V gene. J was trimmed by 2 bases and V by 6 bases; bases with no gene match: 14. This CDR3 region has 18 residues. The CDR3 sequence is CASSSRLAGGLGAYEQYF. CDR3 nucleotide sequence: TGCGCCAGCAGCAGCAGGCTAGCGGGAGGGCTAGGGGCCTACGAGCAGTACTTC.

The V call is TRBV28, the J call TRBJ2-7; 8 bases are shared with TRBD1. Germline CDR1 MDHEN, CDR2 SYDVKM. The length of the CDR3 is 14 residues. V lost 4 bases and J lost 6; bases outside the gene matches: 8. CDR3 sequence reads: CASSSGQGISEQYF. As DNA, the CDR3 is TGTGCCAGCAGTTCAGGACAGGGTATCTCCGAGCAGTACTTC.

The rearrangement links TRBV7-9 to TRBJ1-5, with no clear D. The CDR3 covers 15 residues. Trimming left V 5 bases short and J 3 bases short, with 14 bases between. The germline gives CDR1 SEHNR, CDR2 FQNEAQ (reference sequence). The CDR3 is CASSPPGGNNQPQHF. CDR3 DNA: TGTGCCAGCAGCCCGCCGGGAGGTAACAATCAGCCCCAGCATTTT.

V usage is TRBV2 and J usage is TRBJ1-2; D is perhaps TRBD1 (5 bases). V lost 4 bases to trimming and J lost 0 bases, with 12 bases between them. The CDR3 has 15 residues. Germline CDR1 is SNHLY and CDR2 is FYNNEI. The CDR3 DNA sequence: TGTGCCAGCAGTGCGGGGGGTCCAGCTAACTATGGCTACACCTTC. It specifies CASSAGGPANYGYTF.